One and the same sample provided the 15 T cell receptor beta chains below, sequenced in a study of T cell responses to AZD1222 COVID-19 vaccine. The data were produced by immunoSEQ multiplex PCR, yet TCRdb's version contains in-frame clones alone and is incomplete. Of tens of thousands of clones in the sample, under 95% are singletons; the top ten hold 5.2%. The sequencing used peripheral blood, collected on day 0 of MenACWY control vaccination. The source of these receptors is an adult in good health.

This chain joins TRBV19 and TRBJ2-1; TRBD1 or TRBD2 may be the D gene (5 bases each). Germline V lookup: CDR1 LNHDA, CDR2 SQIVND (reference sequence). The ends were cut back, 5 bases at V and 9 bases at J, with 17 bases in the middle. This CDR3 is 14 amino acids long. CDR3 residues: CASSSTGAKGEQFF. The CDR3 nucleotides read TGTGCCAGTAGTTCTACCGGGGCTAAGGGTGAGCAGTTCTTC.

V usage is TRBV9 and J usage is TRBJ2-2, with TRBD2 matching over 13 bases. CDR1 and CDR2 from the germline V gene are SGDLS and YYNGEE. With 7 bases clipped from V and 5 bases from J, the junction kept 8 bases outside the gene matches. The CDR3 sequence is 16 residues long. The CDR3 sequence: CASGKRLAGGTGELFF. CDR3 sequence (DNA): TGTGCCAGCGGCAAGAGACTAGCGGGAGGTACCGGGGAGCTGTTTTTT.

The CDR3 coding sequence is TGTGCCAGCAGCCAGACGGTAGATCAGCCCCAGCATTTT. This translates into CASSQTVDQPQHF. V usage is TRBV3-1 (or the pseudogene TRBV3-2) and J usage is TRBJ1-5; no firm D call. Trimming pared 3 bases from V and 5 bases from J, leaving 8 bases between. This CDR3 region has 13 residues. Germline CDR1 LGHDT, CDR2 YNNKEL (reference sequence).

The chain recombines TRBV19 with TRBJ1-5; D possibly corresponds to TRBD1 (6 bases). Germline CDR1 is LNHDA and CDR2 is SQIVND (reference sequence). Trimming stripped 4 bases from V and 2 bases from J, with 9 bases between. CDR3 length equals 14 residues. Here the CDR3 DNA reads TGTGCCAGTAGTACAGGACAGCGCAATCAGCCCCAGCATTTT. It codes for CASSTGQRNQPQHF.

V usage is TRBV10-1 and J usage is TRBJ2-3; D is undetermined. V was cut by 8 bases and J by 2 bases, with 8 bases left in between. The CDR3 is made up of 12 amino acids. Germline-derived CDR1 and CDR2 are WNHNN and SYGVQD (reference sequence). In DNA, the CDR3 is TGCGCCAGCGGGCCTAACACAGATACGCAGTATTTT. Its translation is CASGPNTDTQYF.

This clone showed up just once. The CDR3 here is CASQTGTGGSSGNEKLFF. The CDR3, as DNA: TGTGCCAGCCAGACCGGGACAGGGGGCTCCTCCGGTAATGAAAAACTGTTTTTT. This rearrangement joins TRBV4-2 to TRBJ1-4, with TRBD1 matching 12 bases. V dropped 8 bases and J dropped 4; count of bases not matched to a gene: 14. Germline CDR1 LGHNA, CDR2 YNFKEQ. The CDR3 is 18 residues long.

The chain couples TRBV24-1 to TRBJ1-4; the D gene is possibly TRBD1 (5 bases). CDR3 length: 14 residues. The V gene lost 4 bases and the J gene lost 7 bases, with 12 bases spanning the gap. CDR1 is KGHDR, CDR2 SFDVKD, per germline. CDR3 residues: CATSEGRDPEKLFF. The CDR3 region has the DNA TGTGCCACCAGTGAGGGCAGGGACCCTGAAAAACTGTTTTTT.

The J gene is TRBJ2-3, the V gene TRBV7-9, with 9 bases identical to TRBD2. The junction had 3 bases not matched to a gene; V was cut back by 1 base and J by 1 base. Germline-derived CDR1 and CDR2 are SEHNR and FQNEAQ (reference sequence). The length of the CDR3 is 16 residues. The CDR3 region has the DNA TGTGCCAGCAGCTTAGATTCTAGCGGGGGCACAGATACGCAGTATTTT. Amino acids: CASSLDSSGGTDTQYF. Together with reference TRBV7-9 and TRBJ2-3, the CDR3 gives the full variable domain: DTGVSQNPRHKITKRGQNVTFRCDPISEHNRLYWYRQTLGQGPEFLTYFQNEAQLEKSRLLSDRFSAERPKGSFSTLEIQRTEQGDSAMYLCASSLDSSGGTDTQYFGPGTRLTVL.

The chain joins TRBV6-1 to TRBJ1-3; 10 bases agree with TRBD1. V gave up 4 bases and J gave up 4 bases; unmatched junction bases: 7. Per the germline V gene, CDR1 is MNHNS and CDR2 is SASEGT. The CDR3 extends over 16 amino acids. The CDR3 DNA sequence: TGTGCCAGCAGTGTTGGGACAGGGGCCGCAGGAAACACCATATATTTT. This sequence encodes CASSVGTGAAGNTIYF.

The chain combines TRBV19 with TRBJ2-2; tentative D call: TRBD2 (5 bases). V was shortened by 5 bases and J by 7 bases, with 17 bases between the two germline ends. The CDR3 loop spans 15 amino acids. CDR1 is LNHDA, CDR2 SQIVND, per germline (reference sequence). Here the CDR3 reads CASSPLDRQDGELFF. As DNA, the CDR3 is TGTGCCAGTAGTCCACTAGACCGACAAGACGGGGAGCTGTTTTTT.

This clone appeared a single time. The rearrangement links TRBV3-1 (or the pseudogene TRBV3-2) to TRBJ1-1; perhaps TRBD1 as D (6 bases). The CDR3 length is 15 residues. In germline, CDR1 is LGHDT, CDR2 YNNKEL (reference sequence). V lost 0 bases, J lost 6 bases, and 14 bases lay in between. The CDR3 region is CASSQDWQGRAEAFF. The DNA of the CDR3 is TGTGCCAGCAGCCAAGATTGGCAGGGGCGCGCTGAAGCTTTCTTT.

This chain joins TRBV3-1 (or the pseudogene TRBV3-2) and TRBJ1-5; D unresolved. CDR1 and CDR2 from the germline V gene are LGHDT and YNNKEL (reference sequence). The CDR3 totals 14 residues. Trimming stripped 0 bases from V and 1 base from J, with 4 bases between. CDR3 DNA: TGTGCCAGCAGCCAAGACCAGAGCAATCAGCCCCAGCATTTT. This sequence encodes CASSQDQSNQPQHF.

DNA of the CDR3: TGCGCCAGCAGCTTAGGGACAAAACGAGGGGCTGAAGCTTTCTTT. Translated, it gives CASSLGTKRGAEAFF. V and J are TRBV5-1 and TRBJ1-1; perhaps TRBD1 as D (6 bases). V was pared by 2 bases and J by 6 bases, with 17 bases between. The CDR3 sequence is 15 residues long. Germline CDR1 and CDR2: SGHRS and YFSETQ.

The rearrangement links TRBV5-6 to TRBJ2-2, with D unclear. From germline, CDR1 is SGHDT and CDR2 YYEEEE. Trimming stripped 2 bases from V and 5 bases from J, with 4 bases between. There are 12 residues in the CDR3. The CDR3 DNA follows: TGTGCCAGCAGCTTCTCTACCGGGGAGCTGTTTTTT. Translation: CASSFSTGELFF.

This chain connects TRBV5-6 to TRBJ1-2; no definite D call. Germline CDR1 reads SGHDT; CDR2 reads YYEEEE. V lost 6 bases and J lost 0, with 15 bases in between. The CDR3 runs 15 residues. CDR3 in DNA: TGTGCCAGCACCCTATCGGGGATATCTAACTATGGCTACACCTTC. Translated: CASTLSGISNYGYTF. Looking up the rest from reference TRBV5-6 and TRBJ1-2 gives the full variable domain: DAGVTQSPTHLIKTRGQQVTLRCSPKSGHDTVSWYQQALGQGPQFIFQYYEEEERQRGNFPDRFSGHQFPNYSSELNVNALLLGDSALYLCASTLSGISNYGYTFGSGTRLTVV.